This TCR beta chain was found in a study of blood T cell repertoires in COVID-19. Whole-study context: Acute-phase and convalescent COVID-19 samples originated in the United States, Italy and Spain.

V lost 5 bases and J 4 bases, leaving 9 bases between the germline ends. CDR3 length equals 13 residues. The method was immunoSEQ multiplex PCR; TCRdb's version includes in-frame clones alone and lacks a portion of them. The sample has approximately 37,000 clones, 80% to 90% seen once; the top ten hold about 5%. This sequence was found in a man aged 35 to 55 with active COVID-19. Sequencing input: peripheral blood. The chain is built from TRBV12-3 or TRBV12-4 and TRBJ2-1, with D possibly TRBD2 on 7 matching bases. The CDR3, as DNA: TGTGCCAGCAGTGGGGGGGCTTACAATGAGCAGTTCTTC. Translated, it gives CASSGGAYNEQFF.